This paragraph covers one TCR beta chain sequence. As yet, its antigen is unknown. The sample's time point: 2014-2015 season, 7 days after vaccination. This record comes from a study of follicular helper T cells after annual influenza vaccination. In the study overall: For some subjects, blood spans the 2013-2014, 2014-2015 and 2015-2016 annual vaccinations.

Method: immunoSEQ multiplex PCR; TCRdb's copy keeps in-frame clones and lacks some. There are some 9,800 clones in the sample; about 83% occur only once, and roughly 0.35% lies in the top ten. Study conclusions and caveats: Undersampling of the much larger non-cTfh compartments could not be excluded for influenza clone enrichment. Successive annual vaccinations recalled a recurrent oligoclonal ICOS+CD38+ cTfh response with influenza-specific clonotypes.

The sequence came from an adult who received the influenza vaccine. Specimen: CXCR5- memory CD4+ T cells sorted from blood, collected 7 days after influenza vaccination.

DNA for the CDR3: TGTGCCAGCAGTTACGGGACAGGGGGCGCCGGAAACACCATATATTTT. It yields the protein CASSYGTGGAGNTIYF. V is TRBV6-5 and J is TRBJ1-3; TRBD1 agrees at 12 bases. The CDR3 totals 16 residues. V was pared by 2 bases and J by 4 bases, with 3 bases of the junction left unmatched. Germline V gene lookup returns CDR1 MNHEY and CDR2 SVGAGI.